The clone carrying this T cell receptor (beta chain) has a handful of counts. Its matching antigen is unknown. This specimen comes from a study of beta chain features in type 1 diabetes. Study-wide results and limits: The naive, central memory and Treg TCRB repertoires looked more alike in patients than they did in healthy donors. Insertion counts at VDJ junctions were lower in type 1 diabetes patients, who also showed more deletions there.

The CDR3 consists of 14 residues. V was cut by 0 bases and J by 4 bases, with 10 bases left in between. Germline CDR1 and CDR2: SGHNT and YYREEE (reference sequence). All of the isolated RNA was reverse transcribed, so expressed TCRB transcripts were sequenced. Naive, central memory and regulatory T cell samples averaged roughly 3.6 million immunoSEQ reads each. Here immunoSEQ multiplex PCR was the method, and the copy in TCRdb shows in-frame clones only, minus some. The sample comprises 500,000 to 700,000 clones, roughly 15% of which are singletons, and 0.09% to 0.095% rests with the top ten. The source of this sequence is a man between 18 and 29 years old in good health. The chain recombines TRBV5-4 with TRBJ1-1; D is undetermined. Sequencing used naive CD4+ T cells from blood. The CDR3 sequence is CASSLVGWGTEAFF. In nucleotides, the CDR3 is TGTGCCAGCAGCTTGGTGGGCTGGGGCACTGAAGCTTTCTTT. Combining the CDR3 with reference TRBV5-4 and TRBJ1-1 gives the whole variable domain ETGVTQSPTHLIKTRGQQVTLRCSSQSGHNTVSWYQQALGQGPQFIFQYYREEENGRGNFPPRFSGLQFPNYSSELNVNALELDDSALYLCASSLVGWGTEAFFGQGTRLTVV.